The 30 T cell receptor beta chains given below trace back to one sample, sequenced in a study of response to subunit inactivated influenza vaccine. MiXCR, applied by TCRdb to the RT-PCR reads, yields one record per CDR3 protein. The table records about half a million distinct CDR3 sequences, about a tenth of them present only once. The source material was PBMCs from blood, sampled more than 35 days after vaccination. These receptors were obtained from a man aged 50 or older who received an inactivated influenza vaccine.

This clonotype was seen more than once but under ten times. The chain couples TRBV29-1 to TRBJ2-7; tentative D call: TRBD1 (6 bases). The CDR3 covers 14 residues. Germline V gene lookup returns CDR1 SQVTM and CDR2 ANQGSEA. Trimming removed 4 bases at V and 3 bases at J, with 16 bases between. The CDR3, as DNA: TGCAGCGTTGCGGCCGGGACACTGATCTACGAGCAGTACTTC. It specifies CSVAAGTLIYEQYF.

The V and J genes are TRBV7-3 and TRBJ2-3, with 12 bases lining up with TRBD2. The CDR3 contains 18 residues. Germline trimming cut 1 base from V and 2 bases from J; bases unmatched to any gene: 7. Germline assignment: CDR1 SGHTA and CDR2 FQGTGA. CDR3 loop: CASSLIATSGSLTDTQYF. The CDR3 DNA follows: TGTGCCAGCAGCTTAATAGCGACTAGCGGGAGCCTCACAGATACGCAGTATTTT.

This clonotype was counted between two and nine times. This rearrangement joins TRBV11-2 to TRBJ1-2; D is unresolved. Germline V CDR1 and CDR2: SGHAT, FQNNGV. V shed 3 bases and J shed 5 bases, with 13 bases lying between them. This CDR3 spans 14 amino acids. The CDR3 coding sequence is TGTGCCAGCAGCTTTACAGTAAATTCTTATGGCTACACCTTC. It codes for CASSFTVNSYGYTF.

This clonotype was observed at least ten times. The genes are TRBV12-3 or TRBV12-4 and TRBJ1-4, with D perhaps matching TRBD1 (5 bases). This CDR3 has 14 amino acids. V was pared by 7 bases and J by 6 bases, with 15 bases between. DNA of the CDR3: TGTGCCAGCACCCTTAGGGGCGGTTATGAAAAACTGTTTTTT. Translated, it gives CASTLRGGYEKLFF.

V is TRBV15 and J is TRBJ1-4; D gene uncertain. The germline V gene encodes CDR1 LNHNV and CDR2 YYDKDF (reference sequence). V shed 0 bases and J shed 4 bases, with 9 bases lying between them. The CDR3 has 15 amino acids. CDR3 residues: CATSRDRALNEKLFF. DNA for the CDR3: TGTGCCACCAGCAGAGATAGGGCCCTTAATGAAAAACTGTTTTTT.

Only a few counts were recorded for this clonotype. The gene calls are TRBV7-6 and TRBJ2-7, with unresolved D. There are 16 residues in the CDR3. Germline CDR1 SGHVS, CDR2 FNYEAQ. Deletions cut 5 bases from V and 2 bases from J, with 19 bases between. The CDR3, as DNA: TGTGCCAGCAGCCGACTGGGCCAGGAACTTACCTACGAGCAGTACTTC. Encoded protein: CASSRLGQELTYEQYF.

This rearrangement joins TRBV12-3 or TRBV12-4 to TRBJ2-6, with TRBD1 matching 8 bases. CDR3 length: 17 amino acids. The ends lost 0 bases at V and 3 bases at J; junction bases unmatched: 4. CDR3 bases: TGTGCCAGCAGTTTAGCCCTGACAGGGGTTGGGGCCAACGTCCTGACTTTC. It specifies CASSLALTGVGANVLTF.

This clonotype was found a few times. V usage is TRBV10-3 and J usage is TRBJ1-2; the match to TRBD1 covers 7 bases. V shed 2 bases, J shed 4 bases, and the junction held 7 bases outside the gene matches. Per the germline V gene, CDR1 is ENHRY and CDR2 is SYGVKD. The CDR3 totals 15 residues. This chain's CDR3 is CAISEPTGPIYGYTF. For the CDR3, the DNA is TGTGCCATCAGTGAGCCGACAGGGCCCATCTATGGCTACACCTTC.

This clonotype was recorded many times. This chain connects TRBV7-7 to TRBJ2-2; D remains unclear. The ends were cut back, 0 bases at V and 8 bases at J, with 7 bases in the middle. CDR3 length: 13 amino acids. Germline assignment: CDR1 SSHAT and CDR2 FNYEAQ (reference sequence). CDR3 nucleotide sequence: TGTGCCAGCAGCTTAGCGCCGTCTGGGGAGCTGTTTTTT. It translates to CASSLAPSGELFF.

The table lists this clonotype with a few counts. This chain links TRBV5-1 with TRBJ2-5; the match to TRBD1 covers 12 bases. With 4 bases clipped from V and 5 bases from J, the junction kept 6 bases outside the gene matches. The CDR3 totals 15 residues. Germline V gives CDR1 SGHRS, CDR2 YFSETQ. The CDR3 bases are TGCGCCAGCAGCCGTGGGACAGGGGGCGAGGAGACCCAGTACTTC. Encoded protein: CASSRGTGGEETQYF.

The chain combines TRBV20-1 with TRBJ2-1; 11 nucleotides match TRBD2. The CDR3 has 14 amino acids. CDR1 is DFQATT, CDR2 SNEGSKA, per germline (reference sequence). V shed 6 bases and J 7 bases; nucleotides not matched to a gene: 8. This CDR3 reads CSAVLAGVRNEQFF. CDR3 DNA sequence: TGCAGTGCAGTACTAGCGGGAGTGAGAAATGAGCAGTTCTTC.

This clonotype was picked up a small number of times. The V call is TRBV20-1, the J call TRBJ2-2; the D gene is possibly TRBD2 (6 bases). Germline V gives CDR1 DFQATT, CDR2 SNEGSKA (reference sequence). The length of the CDR3 is 15 residues. Trimming took 6 bases from V and 3 from J, leaving 17 bases between them. CDR3 coding DNA: TGCAGTGCCCCCGCCGGGGGAGTATACACCGGGGAGCTGTTTTTT. It yields the protein CSAPAGGVYTGELFF.

This clonotype was seen repeatedly, ten times or more. The CDR3 region is CSAPGWTGSYEQYF. The CDR3, as DNA: TGCAGTGCCCCCGGTTGGACAGGGTCCTACGAGCAGTACTTC. The chain has TRBV20-1 and TRBJ2-7; 8 bases line up with TRBD1. The J segment lost 1 base and the V segment lost 6 bases, leaving 8 bases of the junction unmatched. Germline CDR1 and CDR2: DFQATT and SNEGSKA (reference sequence). CDR3 size: 14 residues.

This clonotype was seen only a few times. This sequence joins TRBV20-1 and TRBJ2-1; D unresolved. Per germline, CDR1 DFQATT and CDR2 SNEGSKA (reference sequence). CDR3 length equals 15 residues. Trimming took 6 bases from V and 7 from J, leaving 22 bases between them. Here the CDR3 reads CSAPVDVWVGNEQFF. In DNA, the CDR3 is TGCAGTGCCCCCGTCGATGTGTGGGTAGGGAATGAGCAGTTCTTC.

The chain employs TRBV5-8 and TRBJ1-6; TRBD1 might be the D (5 bases). V gave up 4 bases and J gave up 10 bases, with 15 bases separating them. Germline CDR1 is SGHTS and CDR2 is YDEGEE. This CDR3 comprises 14 residues. DNA for the CDR3: TGTGCCAGCAGCCCTACCCGGGGCCGATCACCCCTCCACTTT. Protein: CASSPTRGRSPLHF.

The chain uses TRBV6-5 and TRBJ2-1, with D possibly TRBD2 on 6 matching bases. The CDR3 has 17 residues. Germline V gene lookup returns CDR1 MNHEY and CDR2 SVGAGI. V gave up 2 bases and J gave up 3 bases, with 17 bases separating them. CDR3 loop: CASSYAGAGGGYNEQFF. CDR3 nucleotide sequence: TGTGCCAGCAGTTACGCTGGGGCCGGGGGTGGCTACAATGAGCAGTTCTTC.

This clonotype was recorded at least ten times. This sequence joins TRBV29-1 and TRBJ2-1; 10 bases match TRBD2. Per germline, CDR1 SQVTM and CDR2 ANQGSEA. This CDR3 is built from 15 residues. V lost 6 bases to trimming and J lost 3 bases; unmatched junction nucleotides: 8. CDR3 residues: CSVGGLAALYNEQFF. CDR3 nucleotide sequence: TGCAGCGTCGGCGGACTAGCGGCACTCTACAATGAGCAGTTCTTC.

The V call is TRBV7-8, the J call TRBJ2-7; no reliable D call. V was pared by 0 bases and J by 2 bases, with 5 bases between. This CDR3 contains 13 residues. CDR1 and CDR2 (germline): SGHVS, FQNEAQ. The CDR3 sequence: CASSLASPYEQYF. The CDR3 DNA is TGTGCCAGCAGCTTAGCTAGCCCCTACGAGCAGTACTTC. Together with reference TRBV7-8 and TRBJ2-7, the CDR3 gives the full variable domain: GAGVSQSPRYKVAKRGQDVALRCDPISGHVSLFWYQQALGQGPEFLTYFQNEAQLDKSGLPSDRFFAERPEGSVSTLKIQRTQQEDSAVYLCASSLASPYEQYFGPGTRLTVT.

Only a few counts were recorded for this clonotype. The chain is built from TRBV20-1 and TRBJ1-3; tentatively, D is TRBD1 (6 bases). Trimming took 6 bases from V and 8 from J, leaving 17 bases between them. This CDR3 has 13 residues. CDR1 is DFQATT and CDR2 is SNEGSKA in the germline V gene (reference sequence). The CDR3 reads CSATPGAGDTIYF. CDR3 coding DNA: TGCAGTGCGACCCCAGGGGCGGGCGACACCATATATTTT.

Ten or more counts support this clonotype. The chain links TRBV20-1 to TRBJ2-7; 7 positions agree with TRBD1. The CDR3 contains 12 residues. Germline V gene sequence: CDR1 DFQATT, CDR2 SNEGSKA (reference sequence). Trimming at V came to 5 bases and at J to 3 bases, leaving 4 bases not matched to a gene. The CDR3 is CSAGQAYYEQYF. The DNA of the CDR3 is TGCAGTGCTGGACAGGCCTACTACGAGCAGTACTTC.

J is TRBJ1-1 and V is TRBV5-1, with 7 nucleotides matching TRBD1. With 0 bases clipped from V and 4 bases from J, the junction kept 9 bases outside the gene matches. This CDR3 has 16 residues. The germline V gene has CDR1 SGHRS and CDR2 YFSETQ. The CDR3 loop is CASSLDQGGRGTEAFF. The CDR3 DNA reads as TGCGCCAGCAGCTTGGATCAAGGGGGCCGGGGCACTGAAGCTTTCTTT.

The rearrangement links TRBV19 to TRBJ2-7; D gene unclear. CDR1 and CDR2 from the germline V gene are LNHDA and SQIVND (reference sequence). The CDR3 loop spans 13 amino acids. Trimming removed 3 bases from V and 2 bases from J, with 8 bases in between. The CDR3 sequence: CASSITRTYEQYF. CDR3 nucleotides: TGTGCCAGTAGTATCACCCGCACCTACGAGCAGTACTTC. The variable domain in full, completed from reference TRBV19 and TRBJ2-7, reads DGGITQSPKYLFRKEGQNVTLSCEQNLNHDAMYWYRQDPGQGLRLIYYSQIVNDFQKGDIAEGYSVSREKKESFPLTVTSAQKNPTAFYLCASSITRTYEQYFGPGTRLTVT.

The chain has TRBV28 and TRBJ2-7, with TRBD2 as a possible D gene (7 bases). The germline V and J ends were trimmed by 2 bases and 1 base, with 21 bases remaining between them. The CDR3 length is 18 residues. Germline V CDR1 and CDR2: MDHEN, SYDVKM. The CDR3 loop is CASSLGGIRWRGSYEQYF. The CDR3 coding sequence is TGTGCCAGCAGTTTAGGGGGCATAAGATGGCGGGGGTCCTACGAGCAGTACTTC.

The chain couples TRBV9 to TRBJ2-1; the D call may be TRBD1 or TRBD2 (5 bases each). V gave up 2 bases and J gave up 12 bases, with 15 bases separating them. The CDR3 contains 13 residues. The germline CDR1 and CDR2 sequences are SGDLS and YYNGEE. The CDR3, as DNA: TGTGCCAGCAGCGTGGAGTCAGAGGGGAGGCAGTTCTTC. This sequence encodes CASSVESEGRQFF.

In this sample, this clonotype turned up a few times. The genes are TRBV12-3 or TRBV12-4 and TRBJ1-2; a possible D gene is TRBD1 (5 bases). Trimming pared 5 bases from V and 2 bases from J, leaving 15 bases between. This CDR3 has 15 amino acids. The CDR3 nucleotides read TGTGCCAGCAGTCCCCTCGGGGCAGGCAACTATGGCTACACCTTC. As protein: CASSPLGAGNYGYTF.

Turning to this clonotype: Given the absence of the conserved phenylalanine or tryptophan at the CDR3 end, a read error is likely. The DNA is omitted, as the CDR3 cannot be located on it reliably, and the CDR3 follows TCRdb's listing. This chain joins TRBV6-1 and TRBJ1-2; the table assigns TRBD1, which was not confirmed against the DNA. Germline V gives CDR1 MNHNS, CDR2 SASEGT. Ends included, the CDR3 has 14 residues. The CDR3 is CASSEAGDRATQVL.

The rearrangement joins TRBV5-6 to TRBJ1-3; 7 positions agree with TRBD1. The V gene's germline CDR1 is SGHDT and CDR2 YYEEEE. The CDR3 length is 15 residues. The V segment lost 4 bases and the J segment 1 base; nucleotides outside the gene matches: 5. The CDR3 DNA reads as TGTGCCAGCAGCCCGGACAGGACTTCTGGAAACACCATATATTTT. Translating it yields CASSPDRTSGNTIYF.

This clonotype was picked up a small number of times. The CDR3 sequence is CASSFTSGKGSDNEQFF. CDR3 in DNA: TGTGCCAGCAGTTTTACTAGCGGGAAGGGTTCGGACAATGAGCAGTTCTTC. The chain employs TRBV12-3 or TRBV12-4 and TRBJ2-1; TRBD2 matches 10 bases. V gave up 3 bases and J gave up 5 bases; unmatched junction bases: 10. This CDR3 comprises 17 residues.

The chain has TRBV2 and TRBJ2-3; D unresolved. The CDR3 runs 14 residues. CDR1 SNHLY and CDR2 FYNNEI come from the germline V gene. V was trimmed by 6 bases and J by 4 bases, leaving 14 bases between them. The CDR3 DNA is TGTGCCAGCAGCTCCCTCCACTTGGCAGATACGCAGTATTTT. Protein sequence: CASSSLHLADTQYF.

The chain has TRBV6-1 and TRBJ1-2; TRBD1 is a possible D gene (5 bases). V was shortened by 6 bases and J by 8 bases, with 16 bases between the two germline ends. CDR3 length: 13 amino acids. Per the germline V gene, CDR1 is MNHNS and CDR2 is SASEGT. CDR3 in amino acids: CASRGYGAMGYTF. The DNA of the CDR3 is TGTGCCAGCAGGGGTTATGGGGCCATGGGCTACACCTTC.